Below, 32 T cell receptor beta chains from the same sample are listed, as sequenced in a study of T cells in tuberculosis. Time point indicated: new active TB diagnosis, blood taken before or within 7 days of starting treatment. This table comes from immunoSEQ multiplex PCR, and its TCRdb copy is limited to in-frame clones, with some not included. The sample includes some 31,000 clones, about 91% of them seen just once. The sequencing used PBMCs, collected at tuberculosis diagnosis. These receptors all stem from an adult with tuberculosis.

This sequence joins TRBV11-2 and TRBJ2-7; D is ambiguous. The CDR3 has 16 residues. CDR1 is SGHAT and CDR2 is FQNNGV in the germline V gene. Trimming took off 0 bases at V and 0 bases at J, with 12 bases between the two ends. The CDR3 DNA sequence: TGTGCCAGCAGCTTAGAGATCCAGGTTAGCTCCTACGAGCAGTACTTC. Amino acid sequence: CASSLEIQVSSYEQYF.

The CDR3 sequence is CASSSITGVNSPLHF. DNA for the CDR3: TGTGCCAGCAGTTCCATTACAGGGGTCAATTCACCCCTCCACTTT. The rearrangement links TRBV27 to TRBJ1-6, with 7 nucleotides matching TRBD1. Germline values: CDR1 MNHEY, CDR2 SMNVEV (reference sequence). The V gene end was trimmed by 4 bases and the J gene end by 7 bases; junction bases not matched to a gene: 7. This CDR3 spans 15 amino acids.

The chain links TRBV27 to TRBJ2-2; weak D call: TRBD1 (5 bases). The CDR3 extends over 13 amino acids. Germline lookup yields CDR1 MNHEY and CDR2 SMNVEV (reference sequence). The germline V and J ends were trimmed by 3 bases and 6 bases, with 8 bases remaining between them. The CDR3 here is CASSFLGAGELFF. The CDR3 nucleotides read TGTGCCAGCAGTTTCTTAGGGGCCGGGGAGCTGTTTTTT.

The rearrangement uses TRBV10-1 and TRBJ2-5, with 9 bases fitting TRBD2. Germline V gene lookup returns CDR1 WNHNN and CDR2 SYGVQD (reference sequence). The CDR3 length is 16 residues. The V and J ends lost 3 bases and 5 bases, in that order; junction bases with no gene match: 10. CDR3 nucleotide sequence: TGCGCCAGCAGTGATCGGAGTAGCGGGAGATATGAGACCCAGTACTTC. Translated: CASSDRSSGRYETQYF.

This rearrangement joins TRBV6-1 to TRBJ2-2; D remains unclear. V was trimmed by 0 bases and J by 3 bases, leaving 5 bases between them. The CDR3 runs 14 residues. Germline V gene sequence: CDR1 MNHNS, CDR2 SASEGT. CDR3 DNA: TGTGCCAGCAGTGAAGCTGGAGACACCGGGGAGCTGTTTTTT. This encodes CASSEAGDTGELFF.

CDR3 residues: CASSAHRENQPQHF. DNA of the CDR3: TGTGCCAGCAGCGCCCACAGGGAGAATCAGCCCCAGCATTTT. The chain links TRBV9 to TRBJ1-5, with D possibly TRBD1 on 6 matching bases. The germline V and J ends were trimmed by 3 bases and 4 bases, with 11 bases remaining between them. This CDR3 is built from 14 residues. Germline lookup yields CDR1 SGDLS and CDR2 YYNGEE.

This chain uses TRBV5-1 with TRBJ1-2, with 10 bases fitting TRBD1. Germline CDR1 is SGHRS and CDR2 is YFSETQ. V lost 4 bases and J lost 4; bases outside the gene matches: 7. The CDR3 extends over 15 amino acids. The chain's CDR3 is CASSLRQGASYGYTF. The CDR3 DNA sequence: TGCGCCAGCAGCCTTCGACAGGGGGCATCCTATGGCTACACCTTC.

The rearrangement links TRBV18 to TRBJ1-3; D gene unclear. Germline V gives CDR1 KGHSH, CDR2 LQKENI. Trimming left V 3 bases short and J 0 bases short, with 6 bases between. The CDR3 length is 14 residues. As DNA, the CDR3 is TGTGCCAGCTCACCCCAGGACTCTGGAAACACCATATATTTT. It encodes CASSPQDSGNTIYF.

CDR3 in DNA: TGTGCCAGCAGCCCTACCGCCGGGGAGCTGTTTTTT. This translates into CASSPTAGELFF. V and J are TRBV14 and TRBJ2-2; D uncertain. The germline V gene has CDR1 SGHDN and CDR2 FVKESK. V was pared by 4 bases and J by 6 bases, with 6 bases between. The CDR3 sequence is 12 residues long.

This clone was seen more than once but under ten times. CDR3 residues: CASRTSGGNTGELFF. The CDR3 DNA sequence: TGTGCCAGCAGGACTAGCGGGGGAAACACCGGGGAGCTGTTTTTT. This sequence joins TRBV2 and TRBJ2-2; 12 bases line up with TRBD2. The CDR3 extends over 15 amino acids. CDR1 SNHLY and CDR2 FYNNEI come from the germline V gene. V lost 6 bases, J lost 2 bases, and 1 base stayed unmatched.

V gene TRBV2 combines with J gene TRBJ2-1, with 10 bases that match TRBD2. The length of the CDR3 is 15 residues. The V gene's germline CDR1 is SNHLY and CDR2 FYNNEI. V was pared by 6 bases and J by 8 bases, with 10 bases of the junction left unmatched. CDR3 bases: TGTGCCAGCAGCCTAGGGACTAGCGACGGCGATGAGCAGTTCTTC. Its protein is CASSLGTSDGDEQFF.

The gene calls are TRBV7-3 and TRBJ2-1; tentative D call: TRBD2 (5 bases). Trimming left V 5 bases short and J 8 bases short, with 7 bases between. Germline V gene sequence: CDR1 SGHTA, CDR2 FQGTGA. The CDR3 length is 11 residues. This CDR3 is CASSRGYEQFF. DNA for the CDR3: TGTGCCAGCAGCCGCGGGTATGAGCAGTTCTTC.

The rearrangement uses TRBV13 and TRBJ2-7; 9 positions agree with TRBD1. This CDR3 spans 15 amino acids. The V gene's germline CDR1 is PRHDT and CDR2 FYEKMQ (reference sequence). J gave up 3 bases and V 1 base, and 4 bases lay outside the gene matches. The CDR3 loop reads CASSLAGQGVYEQYF. The CDR3 nucleotides are TGTGCCAGCAGCTTAGCGGGACAGGGAGTCTACGAGCAGTACTTC.

This rearrangement joins TRBV4-1 to TRBJ2-7; 8 bases match TRBD1. Trimming at V came to 1 base and at J to 5 bases, leaving 7 bases not matched to a gene. This CDR3 is 15 amino acids long. The germline V gene has CDR1 MGHRA and CDR2 YSYEKL. The CDR3 DNA follows: TGCGCCAGCAGCCAAGGCTCAGGGGGCTTGAACGAGCAGTACTTC. As protein: CASSQGSGGLNEQYF.

The J gene is TRBJ2-7, the V gene TRBV4-1; the D is unclear. V was cut by 0 bases and J by 8 bases, with 11 bases left in between. Per the germline V gene, CDR1 is MGHRA and CDR2 is YSYEKL. The CDR3 contains 13 residues. In DNA, the CDR3 is TGCGCCAGCAGCCAAGAGTTGCGGCGGAAGCAGTACTTC. Translation gives CASSQELRRKQYF.

This chain joins TRBV5-8 and TRBJ2-5; the D is unclear. CDR3 length equals 10 residues. In germline, CDR1 is SGHTS, CDR2 YDEGEE. Trimming stripped 9 bases from V and 7 bases from J, with 10 bases between. The CDR3, as DNA: TGTGCCACCCGTGTCGGGACCCAGTACTTC. It codes for CATRVGTQYF.

The chain employs TRBV6-4 and TRBJ2-3, with 7 nucleotides matching TRBD2. The V gene end was trimmed by 3 bases and the J gene end by 1 base; junction bases not matched to a gene: 1. CDR1 is MRHNA and CDR2 is SNTAGT in the germline V gene. This CDR3 has 14 amino acids. For the CDR3, the DNA is TGTGCCAGCAGTGAAACTAGCGGCACAGATACGCAGTATTTT. It yields the protein CASSETSGTDTQYF.

The rearrangement uses TRBV6-5 and TRBJ2-1; D is ambiguous. Looked up from germline, CDR1 is MNHEY and CDR2 is SVGAGI. V lost 6 bases and J lost 6, with 15 bases in between. The CDR3 covers 14 residues. The CDR3 region is CASSPPPGFNEQFF. The CDR3 DNA is TGTGCCAGCAGCCCCCCGCCGGGTTTCAATGAGCAGTTCTTC.

The chain uses TRBV25-1 and TRBJ2-5; 8 bases match TRBD1. The CDR3 totals 14 residues. Trimming at V came to 6 bases and at J to 3 bases, leaving 6 bases not matched to a gene. Germline values: CDR1 MGHDK, CDR2 SYGVNS. The CDR3 DNA sequence: TGTGCCAGCAGCGTCGACAGGGGAGAAGAGACCCAGTACTTC. Translating gives CASSVDRGEETQYF. Looking up the rest from reference TRBV25-1 and TRBJ2-5 gives the full variable domain: EADIYQTPRYLVIGTGKKITLECSQTMGHDKMYWYQQDPGMELHLIHYSYGVNSTEKGDLSSESTVSRIRTEHFPLTLESARPSHTSQYLCASSVDRGEETQYFGPGTRLLVL.

V is TRBV5-6 and J is TRBJ1-3; no clear D. The germline gives CDR1 SGHDT, CDR2 YYEEEE. The V end lost 0 bases, the J end lost 2 bases, and 6 bases lay between the germline ends. The CDR3 totals 14 residues. The CDR3 sequence: CASSLVAAGNTIYF. As DNA, the CDR3 is TGTGCCAGCAGCTTGGTAGCGGCTGGAAACACCATATATTTT.

The V gene is TRBV19, the J gene TRBJ1-2; possible D gene TRBD1, 5 bases. Trimming shortened V by 7 bases and J by 2 bases, and 14 bases separated the two germline ends. The germline V gene has CDR1 LNHDA and CDR2 SQIVND (reference sequence). There are 14 residues in the CDR3. This CDR3 is CASINSAGNYGYTF. DNA for the CDR3: TGTGCCAGTATTAATTCCGCAGGGAACTATGGCTACACCTTC. Together with reference TRBV19 and TRBJ1-2, the CDR3 gives the full variable domain: DGGITQSPKYLFRKEGQNVTLSCEQNLNHDAMYWYRQDPGQGLRLIYYSQIVNDFQKGDIAEGYSVSREKKESFPLTVTSAQKNPTAFYLCASINSAGNYGYTFGSGTRLTVV.

The chain is built from TRBV21-1 and TRBJ1-5; TRBD1, as called in the table, went unchecked against the DNA. TRBV21-1 is a pseudogene segment. The CDR3 extends over 20 amino acids. The DNA of the CDR3 is TGTGCCAGCAGCAAAAACGGTCCAGAGTGGACAGGGAACATTAATCAGCCCCAGCATTTT. Its translation: CASSKNGPEWTGNINQPQHF.

The chain combines TRBV5-1 with TRBJ1-5; maybe TRBD1 (5 bases). CDR1 is SGHRS, CDR2 YFSETQ, per germline. The ends were cut back, 4 bases at V and 7 bases at J, with 12 bases in the middle. CDR3 length: 13 residues. The CDR3 region has the DNA TGCGCCAGCAGCCTAACGGGGGACCAGCCCCAGCATTTT. Amino acids: CASSLTGDQPQHF.

The chain uses TRBV7-8 and TRBJ1-1, with D possibly matching TRBD1 (6 bases). Germline lookup yields CDR1 SGHVS and CDR2 FQNEAQ. Trimming left V 5 bases short and J 1 base short, with 14 bases between. The CDR3 is made up of 15 amino acids. The CDR3 here is CASSARPGENTEAFF. CDR3 bases: TGTGCCAGCAGCGCCCGGCCAGGGGAGAACACTGAAGCTTTCTTT.

The chain employs TRBV2 and TRBJ1-4, with TRBD1 matching over 9 bases. V shed 5 bases and J 5 bases; nucleotides not matched to a gene: 3. Germline-derived CDR1 and CDR2 are SNHLY and FYNNEI. This CDR3 is built from 14 residues. The DNA of the CDR3 is TGTGCCAGCAGTTGGACAGGGGAAAATGAAAAACTGTTTTTT. It is translated as CASSWTGENEKLFF.

The CDR3 spells CASSPSTDTQYF. CDR3 nucleotides: TGTGCCAGCTCACCCTCCACAGATACGCAGTATTTT. The gene calls are TRBV18 and TRBJ2-3; D unresolved. The V gene lost 3 bases and the J gene lost 2 bases, with 3 bases spanning the gap. This CDR3 has 12 amino acids. The V gene's germline CDR1 is KGHSH and CDR2 LQKENI.

This chain joins TRBV29-1 and TRBJ2-3; 10 positions match TRBD2. Germline V gene lookup returns CDR1 SQVTM and CDR2 ANQGSEA. Unmatched junction bases numbered 12, after V lost 3 bases and J lost 0 bases. This CDR3 has 18 residues. Here the CDR3 DNA reads TGCAGCGTTGAGGGGGTAGCGGGGGGCCCAACTAGCACAGATACGCAGTATTTT. This codes for CSVEGVAGGPTSTDTQYF.

This sequence joins TRBV14 and TRBJ2-1; D perhaps matches TRBD1 (5 bases). CDR3 length: 16 residues. Germline V gene lookup returns CDR1 SGHDN and CDR2 FVKESK. V was pared by 1 base and J by 5 bases, with 15 bases between. CDR3 coding DNA: TGTGCCAGCAGCCAAGTGGCAGGGTGGGAAAACAATGAGCAGTTCTTC. This encodes CASSQVAGWENNEQFF.

In its sample, this clone was seen a few times. This sequence joins TRBV19 and TRBJ1-5; D ambiguous. Between the trimmed V and J ends, which lost 5 bases and 1 base, there was a span of 12 bases. The CDR3 contains 15 residues. The germline V gene encodes CDR1 LNHDA and CDR2 SQIVND (reference sequence). CDR3 amino acids: CASSAQRTSNQPQHF. The CDR3 DNA is TGTGCCAGTAGTGCACAGAGAACCAGCAATCAGCCCCAGCATTTT.

The gene calls are TRBV4-1 and TRBJ1-2, with 8 bases that match TRBD1. CDR1 is MGHRA and CDR2 is YSYEKL in the germline V gene. The length of the CDR3 is 15 residues. V gave up 3 bases and J gave up 1 base; unmatched junction bases: 4. The CDR3 here is CASSHGTGFNYGYTF. The CDR3 DNA follows: TGCGCCAGCAGCCACGGGACAGGCTTTAACTATGGCTACACCTTC.

CDR3 loop: CSAKEGGYTF. The CDR3, as DNA: TGCAGTGCTAAGGAGGGCGGCTACACCTTC. The J gene is TRBJ1-2, the V gene TRBV20-1; D is ambiguous. V lost 4 bases and J 8 bases, leaving 8 bases between the germline ends. The CDR3 has 10 residues. The germline CDR1 and CDR2 sequences are DFQATT and SNEGSKA (reference sequence).

The chain joins TRBV10-3 to TRBJ2-1, with 12 bases that match TRBD2. The junction had 7 bases not matched to a gene; V was cut back by 4 bases and J by 6 bases. The length of the CDR3 is 16 residues. CDR1 is ENHRY and CDR2 is SYGVKD in the germline V gene. The CDR3 DNA follows: TGTGCCATCAGTGCCGACCTACTAGCGGGGGGCAATGAGCAGTTCTTC. It translates to CAISADLLAGGNEQFF.